This T cell receptor beta chain originates from a study of cytomegalovirus exposure and HLA in healthy donors. The germline V gene has CDR1 SNHLY and CDR2 FYNNEI. CDR3 length: 16 residues. With V trimmed by 5 bases and J by 3 bases, 8 bases remained unmatched. With regard to this clone: Antigen: not known.

Study observations and caveats: Several of the most significant clusters were apparently associated with common viral pathogens in a later analysis. Fewer N-insertions (relative to the roughly 700-donor mean) were reportedly seen in an Asian-associated ancestry cluster in a later analysis. Certain sequence variants were highly shared and formed a cluster, and this cluster was likely a sequencing artifact.

With 60 Vbeta and 13 Jbeta primers, the PCR was carried out. The data were produced by immunoSEQ multiplex PCR, yet TCRdb's version contains in-frame clones alone and is incomplete. The sample consists of 140,000 to 150,000 clones, roughly 76% of them appearing once. This cohort consisted of healthy bone marrow donors. The source of this sequence is a woman aged 25 to 45 in good health and CMV-seronegative. The sequencing input was PBMCs. V usage is TRBV2 and J usage is TRBJ2-1; TRBD2 matches 9 bases. The CDR3 DNA reads as TGTGCCAGCAGTTACGCCGGGACTAGCAGCTACAATGAGCAGTTCTTC. Its translation: CASSYAGTSSYNEQFF.